This passage covers 18 T cell receptor beta chains from one sample sequenced in a study of technical replicates of blood from a handful of donors. Sequencing used immunoSEQ multiplex PCR; TCRdb keeps in-frame clones, though not all of them. The table has 55,000 to 65,000 clones, 93% seen once. The source material was PBMCs. These receptor sequences come from a human donor in good health. Some clones in this sample may be carry-over from other donors' samples.

The CDR3 loop is CASSPGSGQETQYF. In nucleotides, the CDR3 is TGCGCCAGCAGCCCCGGGTCTGGCCAAGAGACCCAGTACTTC. The chain couples TRBV5-1 to TRBJ2-5; D gene ambiguous. Deletions cut 4 bases from V and 1 base from J, with 11 bases between. Germline V gives CDR1 SGHRS, CDR2 YFSETQ. This CDR3 has 14 residues.

The sample holds one count of this clone. V usage is TRBV6-6 and J usage is TRBJ2-5; 8 nucleotides line up with TRBD2. Germline values: CDR1 MNHNY, CDR2 SVGAGI (reference sequence). The CDR3 totals 15 residues. After removal of 5 bases from V and 2 bases from J, the junction contained 7 bases not matched to a gene. The CDR3 reads CASSRGAGGQETQYF. CDR3 in DNA: TGTGCCAGCAGTCGGGGGGCGGGAGGTCAAGAGACCCAGTACTTC.

The chain joins TRBV5-4 to TRBJ2-7; TRBD2 matches at 10 bases. With 3 bases clipped from V and 5 bases from J, the junction kept 17 bases outside the gene matches. The CDR3 length is 18 residues. Germline V gives CDR1 SGHNT, CDR2 YYREEE (reference sequence). This CDR3 reads CASSWGGGLAGVINEQYF. CDR3 DNA sequence: TGTGCCAGCAGCTGGGGCGGGGGCCTAGCGGGAGTTATCAACGAGCAGTACTTC.

The chain uses TRBV4-2 and TRBJ1-2; 9 nucleotides agree with TRBD1. After removal of 0 bases from V and 4 bases from J, the junction contained 3 bases not matched to a gene. Germline CDR1 and CDR2: LGHNA and YNFKEQ. The CDR3 contains 15 residues. The CDR3 DNA follows: TGTGCCAGCAGCCAAGAGTTGGGACAGGGCTATGGCTACACCTTC. This translates into CASSQELGQGYGYTF.

The chain combines TRBV20-1 with TRBJ2-1; a weak D match, TRBD2 (6 bases). Per germline, CDR1 DFQATT and CDR2 SNEGSKA (reference sequence). CDR3 length: 11 amino acids. V was clipped by 5 bases and J by 9 bases, with 11 bases between them. The CDR3 DNA is TGCAGTGCTCGGACTAACATTGAGCAGTTCTTC. It yields the protein CSARTNIEQFF.

The V and J genes are TRBV4-1 and TRBJ2-1, with D hard to call. This CDR3 comprises 14 residues. V was cut by 3 bases and J by 0 bases, with 6 bases left in between. Germline V lookup: CDR1 MGHRA, CDR2 YSYEKL. CDR3 DNA sequence: TGCGCCAGCAGCCATACCAGCTCCTACAATGAGCAGTTCTTC. This sequence encodes CASSHTSSYNEQFF.

The chain carries TRBV6-5 and TRBJ2-4; 7 bases match TRBD1. This CDR3 region has 15 residues. With 0 bases clipped from V and 1 base from J, the junction kept 0 bases outside the gene matches. Per germline, CDR1 MNHEY and CDR2 SVGAGI. The CDR3 sequence: CASSYSQGAKNIQYF. The DNA for the CDR3 is TGTGCCAGCAGTTACTCACAGGGGGCCAAAAACATTCAGTACTTC.

The rearrangement uses TRBV10-1 and TRBJ2-7, with TRBD1 identical over 8 bases. Germline V gives CDR1 WNHNN, CDR2 SYGVQD (reference sequence). The CDR3 covers 15 residues. With 3 bases clipped from V and 3 bases from J, the junction kept 7 bases outside the gene matches. CDR3: CASSDPSDRDYEQYF. For the CDR3, the DNA is TGCGCCAGCAGTGACCCCTCGGACAGGGACTACGAGCAGTACTTC.

The J gene is TRBJ2-5, the V gene TRBV11-2, with a tentative D call TRBD2 (7 bases). CDR1 SGHAT and CDR2 FQNNGV come from the germline V gene. This CDR3 is built from 16 residues. Trimming took 1 base from V and 7 from J, leaving 19 bases between them. The chain's CDR3 is CASSLGDLRGQGTQYF. The CDR3 DNA follows: TGTGCCAGCAGCTTAGGGGACTTGCGGGGGCAGGGGACCCAGTACTTC.

The rearrangement uses TRBV7-9 and TRBJ2-5; TRBD2 matches at 8 bases. The germline V gene has CDR1 SEHNR and CDR2 FQNEAQ (reference sequence). The CDR3 runs to 15 residues. Trimming at V came to 0 bases and at J to 4 bases, leaving 4 bases not matched to a gene. The CDR3 DNA follows: TGTGCCAGCAGCTTAGCACTCGCGGGGGGAGAGACCCAGTACTTC. This sequence encodes CASSLALAGGETQYF.

The chain combines TRBV29-1 with TRBJ2-7; 11 nucleotides line up with TRBD2. Germline V gene lookup returns CDR1 SQVTM and CDR2 ANQGSEA. Trimming took 0 bases from V and 4 from J; bases not matched to a gene: 5. This CDR3 region has 15 residues. CDR3 region: CSVEETTSGTYEQYF. In DNA, the CDR3 is TGCAGCGTTGAAGAGACGACTAGCGGGACGTACGAGCAGTACTTC.

The chain combines TRBV7-2 with TRBJ2-1; no reliable D call. Germline CDR1 and CDR2: SGHTA and FQGNSA. The CDR3 spans 14 residues. V was cut by 1 base and J by 0 bases, with 4 bases left in between. The CDR3: CASSLDSSYNEQFF. The CDR3 DNA sequence: TGTGCCAGCAGCTTAGACAGCTCCTACAATGAGCAGTTCTTC.

The chain carries TRBV9 and TRBJ1-4; 8 bases are shared with TRBD1. CDR1 SGDLS and CDR2 YYNGEE come from the germline V gene. The CDR3 length is 14 residues. V shed 2 bases, J shed 10 bases, and the junction held 7 bases outside the gene matches. DNA of the CDR3: TGTGCCAGCAGCGTGTCACAGGGGGATGTAAAACTGTTTTTT. It specifies CASSVSQGDVKLFF.

V and J are TRBV4-3 and TRBJ2-5; 10 bases are a match to TRBD2. This CDR3 comprises 16 residues. V dropped 0 bases and J dropped 5; count of bases not matched to a gene: 6. Germline-derived CDR1 and CDR2 are LGHNA and YSLEER. The CDR3 DNA sequence: TGCGCCAGCAGCCAAGAAGCACTAGCGGGAAGGGAGACCCAGTACTTC. Its protein product is CASSQEALAGRETQYF.

This clone has a handful of counts. The chain combines TRBV7-2 with TRBJ2-3; tentatively, D is TRBD1 (5 bases). Per germline, CDR1 SGHTA and CDR2 FQGNSA. V was pared by 3 bases and J by 3 bases, with 13 bases between. This CDR3 is built from 15 residues. CDR3 in amino acids: CASSFPGARTDTQYF. As DNA, the CDR3 is TGTGCCAGCAGCTTCCCTGGGGCTAGGACAGATACGCAGTATTTT.

V gene TRBV5-1 combines with J gene TRBJ2-5; 8 bases map to TRBD1. Looked up from germline, CDR1 is SGHRS and CDR2 is YFSETQ. The J segment lost 0 bases and the V segment lost 4 bases, leaving 8 bases of the junction unmatched. The CDR3 runs to 16 residues. The CDR3 nucleotides are TGCGCCAGCAGCCGGTCGGGACAGGTTGACCAAGAGACCCAGTACTTC. Protein product: CASSRSGQVDQETQYF.

The chain couples TRBV7-6 to TRBJ2-1; D uncertain. The germline V gene encodes CDR1 SGHVS and CDR2 FNYEAQ. V gave up 1 base and J gave up 9 bases, with 10 bases separating them. This CDR3 comprises 13 residues. Here the CDR3 DNA reads TGTGCCAGCAGCTTAGATCTGACGGGTGAGCAGTTCTTC. Amino acids: CASSLDLTGEQFF.

The rearrangement joins TRBV4-3 to TRBJ2-7; 10 bases are shared with TRBD2. V shed 0 bases and J 1 base; nucleotides not matched to a gene: 6. From germline, CDR1 is LGHNA and CDR2 YSLEER. CDR3 length equals 17 residues. The CDR3 here is CASSQDYRTSGSYEQYF. The DNA of the CDR3 is TGCGCCAGCAGCCAAGACTATAGGACTAGCGGATCCTACGAGCAGTACTTC.